One sample yielded the 25 T cell receptor beta chains listed below, sequenced in a study of CD8+ T cells in alopecia areata. Reverse transcription of extracted RNA yielded cDNA, which provided the sequencing template. Measured with immunoSEQ multiplex PCR; TCRdb has only the in-frame clones, and not every one. The table records some 190,000 clones, 40% to 65% of them present only once. Stated treatment: oral pan-JAK inhibitor, 5-10 mg twice daily. This specimen consisted of CD8+ T cells sorted from blood, obtained at week 52, from a patient treated with tofacitinib. The receptors were gathered from a human donor with alopecia areata.

The chain has TRBV15 and TRBJ2-7, with D perhaps being TRBD1 or TRBD2 (5 bases each). CDR1 and CDR2 (germline): LNHNV, YYDKDF (reference sequence). Trimming left V 5 bases short and J 1 base short, with 9 bases between. The CDR3 is made up of 13 amino acids. This CDR3 reads CATSSRESYEQYF. The CDR3 DNA follows: TGTGCCACCAGCTCCAGGGAGTCCTACGAGCAGTACTTC.

The rearrangement links TRBV29-1 to TRBJ1-1; the D gene is possibly TRBD1 (6 bases). V dropped 6 bases and J dropped 8 bases, with 16 bases sitting between them. From germline, CDR1 is SQVTM and CDR2 ANQGSEA. The CDR3 consists of 12 residues. The CDR3 sequence is CSVETGMAEAFF. The CDR3 nucleotides are TGCAGCGTGGAAACAGGGATGGCCGAAGCTTTCTTT.

The chain employs TRBV7-9 and TRBJ1-6, with D unresolved. The CDR3 has 15 amino acids. The V and J ends lost 5 bases and 9 bases respectively, with 17 bases between them. Germline V lookup: CDR1 SEHNR, CDR2 FQNEAQ (reference sequence). The CDR3 region is CASSPVAAGGSPLHF. The CDR3 coding sequence is TGTGCCAGCAGCCCGGTGGCAGCCGGAGGTTCACCCCTCCACTTT.

This chain connects TRBV25-1 to TRBJ2-3; 13 bases are shared with TRBD2. The CDR3 length is 16 residues. Germline V lookup: CDR1 MGHDK, CDR2 SYGVNS. Losses at the gene ends were 3 bases for V and 2 bases for J; bases not matched to a gene: 2. CDR3 amino acids: CASSETSGGTTDTQYF. In DNA, the CDR3 is TGTGCCAGCAGTGAGACTAGCGGGGGGACCACAGATACGCAGTATTTT.

V usage is TRBV7-2 and J usage is TRBJ1-5; possibly TRBD1 for D (6 bases). Trimming took off 4 bases at V and 3 bases at J, with 10 bases between the two ends. Germline V gene sequence: CDR1 SGHTA, CDR2 FQGNSA. The CDR3 runs 14 residues. The CDR3 is CASSSTGNNQPQHF. In DNA, the CDR3 is TGTGCCAGCAGCTCAACAGGGAACAATCAGCCCCAGCATTTT.

This clone was recorded a few times. The chain joins TRBV5-1 to TRBJ1-1; D may be TRBD1 (6 bases). The CDR3 runs to 15 residues. Trimming pared 4 bases from V and 1 base from J, leaving 14 bases between. Germline V gives CDR1 SGHRS, CDR2 YFSETQ. Here the CDR3 DNA reads TGCGCCAGCAGCATCGGGGGGGCCAGGAACACTGAAGCTTTCTTT. The encoded protein is CASSIGGARNTEAFF.

DNA for the CDR3: TGTGCCAGCAGCCACAGGGAAGGAGCCGAGCAGTACTTC. Protein sequence: CASSHREGAEQYF. The chain employs TRBV7-4 and TRBJ2-7; TRBD1 might be the D (6 bases). Per the germline V gene, CDR1 is SGHVT and CDR2 is SQSDAQ. The CDR3 extends over 13 amino acids. V was cut by 5 bases and J by 6 bases, with 14 bases left in between.

V gene TRBV7-2 combines with J gene TRBJ2-7, with D possibly being TRBD2 (6 bases). The CDR3 is 13 amino acids. The germline V gene encodes CDR1 SGHTA and CDR2 FQGNSA. Trimming took 5 bases from V and 6 from J, leaving 14 bases between them. The CDR3: CASSPPPGGEQYF. DNA of the CDR3: TGTGCCAGCAGCCCTCCCCCCGGGGGCGAGCAGTACTTC.

A few counts support this clone. The genes are TRBV2 and TRBJ1-4; TRBD1 might be the D (5 bases). In germline, CDR1 is SNHLY, CDR2 FYNNEI. The CDR3 spans 13 residues. Trimming shortened V by 8 bases and J by 8 bases, and 15 bases separated the two germline ends. The CDR3 sequence: CASLGGAREKLFF. In DNA form, the CDR3 reads TGTGCCAGCCTCGGAGGGGCTCGGGAAAAACTGTTTTTT.

This clone was observed a few times. The chain combines TRBV5-4 with TRBJ2-7; TRBD1 might be the D (5 bases). Germline V gene lookup returns CDR1 SGHNT and CDR2 YYREEE (reference sequence). The CDR3 runs 13 residues. The germline V and J ends were trimmed by 4 bases and 0 bases, with 8 bases remaining between them. CDR3 nucleotide sequence: TGTGCCAGCAGCCTCCAGGGCTCCTACGAGCAGTACTTC. Translated: CASSLQGSYEQYF.

This clone was seen once. The chain carries TRBV5-6 and TRBJ1-1, with no clear D. This CDR3 comprises 14 residues. The germline gives CDR1 SGHDT, CDR2 YYEEEE. Trimming took off 0 bases at V and 0 bases at J, with 6 bases between the two ends. The CDR3 sequence: CASSLVRMNTEAFF. DNA of the CDR3: TGTGCCAGCAGCTTGGTGAGGATGAACACTGAAGCTTTCTTT.

V gene TRBV30 combines with J gene TRBJ1-1, with 9 bases that match TRBD1. The CDR3 is 13 residues long. The germline CDR1 and CDR2 sequences are GTSNPN and SVGIG (reference sequence). V lost 4 bases to trimming and J lost 1 base; unmatched junction nucleotides: 1. The CDR3 DNA reads TGTGCCTGGAAGGGACAGGGGAACACTGAAGCTTTCTTT. This encodes CAWKGQGNTEAFF.

This clone has only a few counts. The rearrangement joins TRBV5-6 to TRBJ1-1, with no clear D. Germline CDR1 reads SGHDT; CDR2 reads YYEEEE. This CDR3 spans 15 amino acids. With 0 bases removed from V and 0 bases from J, the gap between germline ends came to 9 bases. This chain's CDR3 is CASSLEPGMNTEAFF. CDR3 sequence (DNA): TGTGCCAGCAGCTTGGAACCGGGGATGAACACTGAAGCTTTCTTT. Together with reference TRBV5-6 and TRBJ1-1, the CDR3 gives the full variable domain: DAGVTQSPTHLIKTRGQQVTLRCSPKSGHDTVSWYQQALGQGPQFIFQYYEEEERQRGNFPDRFSGHQFPNYSSELNVNALLLGDSALYLCASSLEPGMNTEAFFGQGTRLTVV.

This rearrangement joins TRBV30 to TRBJ1-2; no reliable D call. Germline values: CDR1 GTSNPN, CDR2 SVGIG (reference sequence). V dropped 0 bases and J dropped 7 bases, with 6 bases sitting between them. The CDR3 has 11 amino acids. CDR3 DNA: TGTGCCTGGAGTGTAGGCGGTGGCTACACCTTC. This translates into CAWSVGGGYTF.

This clone was picked up one time. This rearrangement joins TRBV19 to TRBJ1-6, with 9 bases identical to TRBD1. Per germline, CDR1 LNHDA and CDR2 SQIVND (reference sequence). The CDR3 runs to 15 residues. V was clipped by 7 bases and J by 7 bases; unmatched bases: 8. The CDR3 nucleotides are TGTGCCAGTACCCCGGACAGGGGAGGCAATTCACCCCTCCACTTT. Its translation: CASTPDRGGNSPLHF.

In its sample, this clone was seen a few times. The chain joins TRBV11-2 to TRBJ2-1, with D unresolved. Germline CDR1 and CDR2: SGHAT and FQNNGV. Between the trimmed V and J ends, which lost 0 bases and 1 base, there was a span of 4 bases. This CDR3 comprises 14 residues. This CDR3 reads CASSLDRSYNEQFF. For the CDR3, the DNA is TGTGCCAGCAGCTTAGATAGGTCCTACAATGAGCAGTTCTTC. Full variable domain (rest looked up from reference TRBV11-2 and TRBJ2-1): EAGVAQSPRYKIIEKRQSVAFWCNPISGHATLYWYQQILGQGPKLLIQFQNNGVVDDSQLPKDRFSAERLKGVDSTLKIQPAKLEDSAVYLCASSLDRSYNEQFFGPGTRLTVL.

The genes are TRBV29-1 and TRBJ1-2; D not certain. Germline loops: CDR1 SQVTM, CDR2 ANQGSEA. The V end lost 3 bases, the J end lost 2 bases, and 13 bases lay between the germline ends. The length of the CDR3 is 14 residues. The CDR3 coding sequence is TGCAGCGTTGACGGGCCAGGCGGAAACTATGGCTACACCTTC. Protein: CSVDGPGGNYGYTF.

The chain joins TRBV2 to TRBJ2-7, with 8 bases aligning to TRBD1. CDR3 length: 13 amino acids. V lost 4 bases, J lost 5 bases, and 4 bases stayed unmatched. Germline-derived CDR1 and CDR2 are SNHLY and FYNNEI. The CDR3 is CASSVQGANEQYF. The CDR3 coding sequence is TGTGCCAGCAGTGTTCAGGGGGCCAACGAGCAGTACTTC. The complete variable domain, with remaining parts taken from reference TRBV2 and TRBJ2-7, reads EPEVTQTPSHQVTQMGQEVILRCVPISNHLYFYWYRQILGQKVEFLVSFYNNEISEKSEIFDDQFSVERPDGSNFTLKIRSTKLEDSAMYFCASSVQGANEQYFGPGTRLTVT.

The chain joins TRBV7-9 to TRBJ2-7, with D uncertain. Trimming removed 5 bases from V and 0 bases from J, with 11 bases in between. CDR3 size: 14 residues. Germline CDR1 is SEHNR and CDR2 is FQNEAQ (reference sequence). The CDR3 coding sequence is TGTGCCAGCAGCCCCCGACCCTCCTCCTACGAGCAGTACTTC. Its protein is CASSPRPSSYEQYF.

This clone has only a few counts. The rearrangement links TRBV27 to TRBJ1-2, with TRBD1 matching 10 bases. V was clipped by 2 bases and J by 8 bases; unmatched bases: 2. CDR3 length equals 13 residues. Germline V CDR1 and CDR2: MNHEY, SMNVEV (reference sequence). The CDR3 DNA reads TGTGCCAGCAGTTTAGAGACAGGGGGCGGCTACACCTTC. Encoded protein: CASSLETGGGYTF.

The chain has TRBV29-1 and TRBJ1-2; perhaps TRBD1 as D (6 bases). Germline CDR1 reads SQVTM; CDR2 reads ANQGSEA. The CDR3 loop spans 12 amino acids. Trimming cost V 4 bases and J 4 bases, with 10 bases left between them. The CDR3 DNA follows: TGCAGCGTTGGGGACAAGACCTATGGCTACACCTTC. It encodes CSVGDKTYGYTF.

The chain joins TRBV7-9 to TRBJ1-4; TRBD1 agrees at 8 bases. The CDR3 loop spans 15 amino acids. V was clipped by 3 bases and J by 6 bases; unmatched bases: 6. CDR1 and CDR2 from the germline V gene are SEHNR and FQNEAQ (reference sequence). CDR3 sequence: CASSLTGQGDEKLFF. CDR3 nucleotides: TGTGCCAGCAGCTTGACCGGACAGGGAGATGAAAAACTGTTTTTT. The full variable domain, its missing parts supplied by reference TRBV7-9 and TRBJ1-4, is DTGVSQNPRHKITKRGQNVTFRCDPISEHNRLYWYRQTLGQGPEFLTYFQNEAQLEKSRLLSDRFSAERPKGSFSTLEIQRTEQGDSAMYLCASSLTGQGDEKLFFGSGTQLSVL.

The CDR3 DNA follows: TGTGCCAGCATATTCGCAGTTGGTGATCAGCCCCAGCATTTT. It translates to CASIFAVGDQPQHF. V is TRBV2 and J is TRBJ1-5; D is ambiguous. Trimming shortened V by 7 bases and J by 5 bases, and 15 bases separated the two germline ends. In germline, CDR1 is SNHLY, CDR2 FYNNEI. The CDR3 is 14 residues long.

V and J are TRBV5-6 and TRBJ2-7; D possibly corresponds to TRBD1 (7 bases). This CDR3 is built from 17 residues. Trimming cost V 3 bases and J 7 bases, with 26 bases left between them. Germline-derived CDR1 and CDR2 are SGHDT and YYEEEE. For the CDR3, the DNA is TGTGCCAGCAGCTCCTCAGGAGGGGGCTATCCCCTCTGGGAGCAGTACTTC. The encoded protein is CASSSSGGGYPLWEQYF.

The sample holds one count of this clone. At the DNA level, this CDR3 is encoded by other sequences in the same sample as well. CDR3 protein: CASSWGTEAFF. In DNA, the CDR3 is TGCGCCAGCAGCTGGGGAACTGAAGCTTTCTTT. The chain has TRBV5-1 and TRBJ1-1; D call uncertain. CDR1 is SGHRS and CDR2 is YFSETQ in the germline V gene. V was shortened by 3 bases and J by 5 bases, with 5 bases between the two germline ends. The CDR3 totals 11 residues.